Shown below are 14 T cell receptor beta chains from a single sample sequenced in a study of regulatory T cells in long-lasting Graves disease. According to the study, TCR beta libraries were built with iRepertoire HTBI primers and CDR3-region Arm-PCR. TCRdb itself ran the multiplex PCR reads through MiXCR, one entry per CDR3 protein. The sample holds 400,000 to 500,000 distinct CDR3 sequences; about 22% are singletons and the top ten take about 7%. Noted time point: persistent/refractory GD, antithyroid drugs over 5 years with positive TRAb. RNA from PBMCs was the source of the TCR library. Sequences were derived from peripheral blood mononuclear cells (PBMCs), sampled when the disease was refractory, from a patient treated with antithyroid drugs. The receptors here all came from a female donor with Graves disease.

Details on this clonotype: The conserved final phenylalanine or tryptophan is absent from the CDR3, which likely points to a read error. The chain uses TRBV7-8 and TRBJ2-7; D remains ambiguous. Trimming cost V 8 bases and J 5 bases, with 10 bases left between them. CDR3 size: 11 residues. Germline CDR1 and CDR2: SGHVS and FQNEAQ. The CDR3 here is CASAQVNEQYS. Written as DNA, the CDR3 is TGTGCCAGCGCCCAGGTCAACGAGCAGTACTCC.

The rearrangement links TRBV6-1 to TRBJ2-5, with 10 bases fitting TRBD1. V trimming: 6 bases; J trimming: 5 bases; junction bases outside the gene matches: 12. The V gene's germline CDR1 is MNHNS and CDR2 SASEGT. The CDR3 consists of 16 residues. CDR3 sequence reads: CASSTRPGQGRETQYF. DNA of the CDR3: TGTGCCAGCAGCACCCGACCGGGACAGGGGAGGGAGACCCAGTACTTC.

About this clonotype: A read error is possible here, since a much larger clone lies one base away. J is TRBJ2-5 and V is TRBV5-1; tentatively, D is TRBD2 (5 bases). CDR3 length equals 14 residues. In germline, CDR1 is SGHRS, CDR2 YFSETQ. CDR3 DNA sequence: TGTGCCGGCAGCTTGGAGTTCGGGGAAGAGACCCAGTACTTC. Encoded protein: CAGSLEFGEETQYF.

This chain uses TRBV13 with TRBJ2-7; 7 positions agree with TRBD2. The V segment lost 4 bases and the J segment 4 bases; nucleotides outside the gene matches: 16. CDR3 length equals 17 residues. Looked up from germline, CDR1 is PRHDT and CDR2 is FYEKMQ (reference sequence). The CDR3 spells CASSSAPGWTRDYEQYF. DNA for the CDR3: TGTGCCAGCAGCTCCGCCCCGGGCTGGACTAGGGATTACGAGCAGTACTTC.

This clonotype came up a few times. The chain combines TRBV20-1 with TRBJ2-5; D gene uncertain. Per germline, CDR1 DFQATT and CDR2 SNEGSKA (reference sequence). CDR3 size: 13 residues. V was pared by 5 bases and J by 5 bases, with 15 bases between. The CDR3: CSAGRQVRETQYF. For the CDR3, the DNA is TGCAGTGCTGGAAGACAAGTCCGGGAGACCCAGTACTTC.

At least ten counts were recorded for this clonotype. The chain couples TRBV3-1 to TRBJ1-1; no reliable D call. The V and J ends lost 0 bases and 1 base respectively, with 3 bases between them. CDR3 length equals 13 residues. Germline V gene sequence: CDR1 LGHDT, CDR2 YNNKEL (reference sequence). CDR3 sequence: CASSQDPNTEAFF. The CDR3 DNA reads as TGTGCCAGCAGCCAAGACCCGAACACTGAAGCTTTCTTT.

Concerning this clonotype itself: The likely explanation is a read error, given a far larger clone one base away. The V and J genes are TRBV6-5 and TRBJ2-7; 11 bases are shared with TRBD2. This CDR3 is built from 14 residues. From germline, CDR1 is MNHEY and CDR2 SVGAGI. V was pared by 2 bases and J by 4 bases, with 1 base of the junction left unmatched. The DNA of the CDR3 is TGTGCCAGCAGTTACAGACTAGCGGGATACGAGCAGTACTTC. It specifies CASSYRLAGYEQYF.

The gene calls are TRBV12-3 or TRBV12-4 and TRBJ1-1, with D perhaps matching TRBD1 (5 bases). The CDR3 loop spans 14 amino acids. V was cut by 3 bases and J by 5 bases, with 13 bases left in between. The CDR3 loop is CASSFAGFVTEAFF. The CDR3 DNA follows: TGTGCCAGCAGTTTCGCAGGGTTTGTTACTGAAGCTTTCTTT.

This clonotype was observed a single time. This may be a read error: a much more frequent sequence differs by one nucleotide. The chain links TRBV29-1 to TRBJ1-1; no firm D call. CDR3 length: 11 amino acids. Germline values: CDR1 SQVTM, CDR2 ANQGSEA. In nucleotides, the CDR3 is TGCAGCGTTGATGTACAGCTTGAAGCTCTCTTT. Protein product: CSVDVQLEALF.

This clonotype was counted only a few times. Here the CDR3 reads CASSHGTGGYEQYF. The CDR3 coding sequence is TGCGCCAGCAGCCACGGGACAGGGGGCTACGAGCAGTACTTC. The genes are TRBV5-1 and TRBJ2-7, with TRBD1 matching 11 bases. V shed 4 bases and J 3 bases; nucleotides not matched to a gene: 3. The CDR3 runs to 14 residues. CDR1 and CDR2 (germline): SGHRS, YFSETQ.

This clonotype was recorded at least ten times. V is TRBV13 and J is TRBJ1-1; 7 bases fit TRBD1. V shed 5 bases and J 6 bases; nucleotides not matched to a gene: 9. Germline assignment: CDR1 PRHDT and CDR2 FYEKMQ (reference sequence). The CDR3 runs 14 residues. Here the CDR3 DNA reads TGTGCCAGCAGCGAGGGGACAGATCGGGCTGAAGCTTTCTTT. Protein: CASSEGTDRAEAFF.

This clonotype showed up many times. The V call is TRBV24-1, the J call TRBJ1-6; 8 bases fit TRBD1. The trim removed 1 base at V and 9 bases at J, leaving 16 bases unmatched. The CDR3 spans 19 residues. Looked up from germline, CDR1 is KGHDR and CDR2 is SFDVKD. CDR3 sequence: CATSDFLADGQGLGSPLHF. CDR3 bases: TGTGCCACCAGTGATTTTCTCGCCGATGGACAGGGTTTAGGTTCACCCCTCCACTTT.

This clonotype has ten or more counts. The chain recombines TRBV6-1 with TRBJ1-1, with D possibly being TRBD1 (5 bases). The CDR3 loop spans 13 amino acids. The V gene's germline CDR1 is MNHNS and CDR2 SASEGT. V was cut by 6 bases and J by 11 bases, with 19 bases left in between. CDR3 in amino acids: CASRPVGKGLAFF. DNA of the CDR3: TGTGCCAGCAGGCCTGTGGGGAAGGGACTGGCTTTCTTT.

This clonotype has only a few counts. This chain links TRBV5-1 with TRBJ2-5; TRBD2 matches 8 bases. V shed 1 base, J shed 2 bases, and the junction held 10 bases outside the gene matches. This CDR3 region has 17 residues. The germline V gene encodes CDR1 SGHRS and CDR2 YFSETQ. CDR3 nucleotide sequence: TGCGCCAGCAGCTTGTTTACTAGCGGTACTTTACAAGAGACCCAGTACTTC. Translated, it gives CASSLFTSGTLQETQYF.